The rows below give T cell receptor beta chains drawn from one sample of a study of blood T cell repertoires in COVID-19. The method was immunoSEQ multiplex PCR; TCRdb's version includes in-frame clones alone and lacks a portion of them. The sample shows a few hundred thousand clones, roughly 85% of them seen only once. Sequenced: peripheral blood. The source of these receptors is a young woman with acute or convalescent COVID-19. The CDR3 runs from the conserved cysteine through the conserved F or W. A D gene is named only where the DNA matches it firmly. For some rows the clone size is stated as once, few or many, or as a class when expanded; others skip it.

NA	TRBD2	TRBJ2-5	TRBV7-7	CASSLIGGTSKETQYF	TGTGCCAGCAGCTTAATTGGAGGGACTAGCAAGGAGACCCAGTACTTC
NA	NA	TRBJ1-2	TRBV7-3	CASSLGLGAEKGYTF	TGTGCCAGCAGCTTAGGTCTGGGGGCGGAGAAGGGCTACACCTTC
NA	TRBD2	TRBJ2-1	TRBV24-1	CATPLSSGLSYNEQFF	TGTGCCACGCCACTTTCTAGCGGGCTTTCCTACAATGAGCAGTTCTTC
NA	NA	TRBJ1-5	TRBV2	CASSEWQGRNQPQHF	TGTGCCAGCAGTGAATGGCAGGGCCGGAATCAGCCCCAGCATTTT
NA	NA	TRBJ1-5	TRBV18	CASSPGLRQPQHF	TGTGCCAGCTCACCAGGGCTACGGCAGCCCCAGCATTTT
NA	TRBD1	TRBJ1-4	TRBV6-4	CASTRGPGPLGGEKLFF	TGTGCCAGCACCAGGGGGCCAGGGCCCCTGGGGGGCGAAAAACTGTTTTTT
NA	NA	TRBJ2-4	TRBV2	CASSEPRGIAKNIQYF	TGTGCCAGCAGTGAGCCTAGAGGAATAGCCAAAAACATTCAGTACTTC
NA	TRBD1	TRBJ1-1	TRBV7-3	CASSLDRAGTEAFF	TGTGCCAGCAGCTTAGACAGGGCGGGCACTGAAGCTTTCTTT
NA	TRBD1	TRBJ2-1	TRBV5-1	CASSWDSGQGNEQFF	TGCGCCAGCAGCTGGGACTCGGGACAGGGCAATGAGCAGTTCTTC
once	NA	TRBJ2-3	TRBV7-9	CASSLGAGGTDTQYF	TGTGCCAGCAGCTTAGGGGCAGGGGGGACAGATACGCAGTATTTT
NA	NA	TRBJ2-3	TRBV7-6	CASSTSTLRRTDTQYF	TGTGCCAGCAGCACATCGACCCTGAGGAGAACAGATACGCAGTATTTT
NA	NA	TRBJ1-1	TRBV7-3	CASSSEARGGEAFF	TGTGCCAGCAGCTCCGAGGCCCGCGGTGGGGAAGCTTTCTTT
NA	TRBD2	TRBJ2-1	TRBV5-4	CASSRGTTNEQFF	TGTGCCAGCAGCCGAGGGACTACCAATGAGCAGTTCTTC
NA	NA	TRBJ1-2	TRBV18	CASSPTSGEYGYTF	TGTGCCAGCTCACCAACTTCCGGGGAGTATGGCTACACCTTC
NA	NA	TRBJ2-5	TRBV2	CASRRLEGETQYF	TGTGCCAGCAGGCGACTAGAAGGAGAGACCCAGTACTTC
few	NA	TRBJ1-1	TRBV6-5	CASTRQTGFSEAFF	TGTGCCAGCACCCGCCAGACAGGTTTCTCTGAAGCTTTCTTT